The present T cell receptor beta chain was sequenced within a study of control samples from healthy donors and cancer patients. The CDR3 has 18 residues. Per germline, CDR1 DFQATT and CDR2 SNEGSKA (reference sequence). The V segment lost 3 bases and the J segment 4 bases; nucleotides outside the gene matches: 14. Method: immunoSEQ multiplex PCR; TCRdb's copy keeps in-frame clones and lacks some. The repertoire consists of approximately 120,000 clones, with 85% to 90% occurring once and the leading ten covering roughly 15%. This receptor was identified in a woman aged 45-59 years in good health. This chain joins TRBV20-1 and TRBJ2-1, with 11 bases matching TRBD2. Source material: blood. CDR3 in DNA: TGCAGTGCTAGTAAGACTAGCGGGGTGAATATAAGATACAATGAGCAGTTCTTC. Translation: CSASKTSGVNIRYNEQFF.